What follows are 10 T cell receptor beta chains derived from one specimen sequenced in a study of blood T cell repertoires in COVID-19 (dated by TCRdb to about 2020). Libraries were prepared through the immunoSEQ multiplex PCR assay. TCRdb's version of the immuneACCESS table is confined to in-frame rearrangements and falls short of the full clone set. An unresolved V gene accounts for under half of the shortfall where checked; the remainder is of unknown origin. A total of around 70,000 clones appear in this sample, roughly four fifths of them only once. The top ten clones comprise more than 20% of the sample. Sequencing was done on a sample of peripheral blood. These receptors all come from a woman aged 70 to 79 with acute or convalescent COVID-19.

V gene TRBV30 combines with J gene TRBJ1-2; TRBD1 matches 10 bases. Germline values: CDR1 GTSNPN, CDR2 SVGIG (reference sequence). This CDR3 is built from 16 residues. The V and J ends lost 4 bases and 2 bases, in that order; junction bases with no gene match: 10. The CDR3, as DNA: TGTGCCTGGAATCGCCTCGGGACAGGGGCCAACTATGGCTACACCTTC. This encodes CAWNRLGTGANYGYTF.

The gene calls are TRBV2 and TRBJ2-7; 10 bases agree with TRBD1. This CDR3 region has 15 residues. The germline CDR1 and CDR2 sequences are SNHLY and FYNNEI. Trimming at V came to 3 bases and at J to 4 bases, leaving 6 bases not matched to a gene. In nucleotides, the CDR3 is TGTGCCAGCAGTGAGTCAGGGACAGGGGCTTACGAGCAGTACTTC. As protein: CASSESGTGAYEQYF.

The chain combines TRBV28 with TRBJ2-3; 8 nucleotides match TRBD2. CDR3 length: 15 amino acids. V was pared by 3 bases and J by 1 base, with 3 bases of the junction left unmatched. CDR1 and CDR2 (germline): MDHEN, SYDVKM. CDR3 amino acids: CASSFPGGGTDTQYF. CDR3 nucleotides: TGTGCCAGCAGTTTTCCGGGAGGGGGCACAGATACGCAGTATTTT.

The sample holds many counts of this clone. The gene calls are TRBV4-2 and TRBJ2-3, with 7 bases lining up with TRBD1. Per germline, CDR1 LGHNA and CDR2 YNFKEQ. The CDR3 extends over 17 amino acids. Losses at the gene ends were 0 bases for V and 3 bases for J; bases not matched to a gene: 9. CDR3 DNA sequence: TGTGCCAGCAGCCAAGATCGACAGGGTGTTGGGACAGATACGCAGTATTTT. Protein sequence: CASSQDRQGVGTDTQYF.

The genes are TRBV7-9 and TRBJ1-2, with D hard to call. The CDR3 extends over 15 amino acids. V gave up 1 base and J gave up 1 base, with 10 bases separating them. The germline V gene has CDR1 SEHNR and CDR2 FQNEAQ (reference sequence). This CDR3 is CASSLVAPLNYGYTF. CDR3 sequence (DNA): TGTGCCAGCAGCTTAGTGGCCCCCCTTAACTATGGCTACACCTTC.

This chain joins TRBV6-6 and TRBJ1-2; 9 bases map to TRBD1. Germline CDR1 reads MNHNY; CDR2 reads SVGAGI (reference sequence). V was clipped by 5 bases and J by 2 bases; unmatched bases: 3. The CDR3 is 14 residues long. CDR3 DNA sequence: TGTGCCAGCAGTCCCGGGACAGGGAACTATGGCTACACCTTC. Encoded protein: CASSPGTGNYGYTF.

V usage is TRBV9 and J usage is TRBJ2-7; 9 nucleotides line up with TRBD1. Germline V CDR1 and CDR2: SGDLS, YYNGEE. The CDR3 runs 14 residues. Trimming cost V 3 bases and J 5 bases; bases outside gene matches: 6. The CDR3 bases are TGTGCCAGCAGCGCCGGGACAGGGTCGAACGAGCAGTACTTC. Its translation: CASSAGTGSNEQYF.

The chain combines TRBV12-5 with TRBJ1-1; 8 nucleotides agree with TRBD1. From germline, CDR1 is LGHNT and CDR2 FRNRAP. CDR3 length: 14 amino acids. With 3 bases clipped from V and 1 base from J, the junction kept 1 base outside the gene matches. The CDR3 is CASGLGQGNTEAFF. DNA for the CDR3: TGTGCTAGTGGTTTAGGACAGGGGAACACTGAAGCTTTCTTT.

The rearrangement joins TRBV11-3 to TRBJ2-3; D is unresolved. This CDR3 is 14 amino acids long. V dropped 3 bases and J dropped 8 bases, with 15 bases sitting between them. Per the germline V gene, CDR1 is SGHNT and CDR2 is YENEEA. This CDR3 reads CASSFYSSICTQYF. The CDR3 nucleotides are TGTGCCAGCAGCTTTTACTCTAGTATCTGTACGCAGTATTTT.

This clone was found once. The chain employs TRBV3-1 (or the pseudogene TRBV3-2) and TRBJ1-2, with D perhaps matching TRBD1 (6 bases). The CDR3 spans 14 residues. Germline-derived CDR1 and CDR2 are LGHDT and YNNKEL (reference sequence). Trimming removed 0 bases at V and 6 bases at J, with 11 bases between. The CDR3 coding sequence is TGTGCCAGCAGCCAAGAAGGGGGTCTCAATGGCTACACCTTC. Translating gives CASSQEGGLNGYTF.